Listed here is a single T cell receptor (beta chain). Its specificity is not known. TCRdb's table, derived via immunoSEQ multiplex PCR, lists solely in-frame clones and lacks some. In the table there are under 45,000 clones, around 93% of which are singletons. Germline V lookup: CDR1 SGDLS, CDR2 YYNGEE. Trimming removed 0 bases at V and 4 bases at J, with 10 bases between. This CDR3 spans 14 amino acids. The data stem from a study of T cells in tuberculosis. The wider study: The T cells targeted glucose monomycolate, a mycobacterial lipid, via CD1B. IGRA-negative adolescents, IGRA-positive adolescents with latent tuberculosis and adults with active tuberculosis formed this South African cohort.

As for time point: new active TB diagnosis, blood taken before or within 7 days of starting treatment. Study results and limitations: Shorter CDR3-alpha in active tuberculosis partly drove smaller distances. Classification accuracy was 87% (AUROC 0.85 to 0.95) with the GMM-specific repertoire.

The chain is built from TRBV9 and TRBJ1-1; no definite D call. The source of this sequence is an adult with tuberculosis. This specimen was PBMCs, taken at tuberculosis diagnosis. The DNA for the CDR3 is TGTGCCAGCAGCGTAGCAGGAGGCGGCACTGAAGCTTTCTTT. Residues: CASSVAGGGTEAFF.